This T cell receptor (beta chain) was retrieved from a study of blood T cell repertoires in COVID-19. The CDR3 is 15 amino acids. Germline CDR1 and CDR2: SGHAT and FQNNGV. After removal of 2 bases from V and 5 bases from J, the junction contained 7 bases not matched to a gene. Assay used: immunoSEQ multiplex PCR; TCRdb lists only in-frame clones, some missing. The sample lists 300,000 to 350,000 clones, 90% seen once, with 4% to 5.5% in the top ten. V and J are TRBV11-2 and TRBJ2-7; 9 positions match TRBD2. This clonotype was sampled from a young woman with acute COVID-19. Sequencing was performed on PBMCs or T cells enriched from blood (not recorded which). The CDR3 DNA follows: TGTGCCAGCAGCTTAATGGCTAGCGGGACTAACGAGCAGTACTTC. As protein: CASSLMASGTNEQYF.